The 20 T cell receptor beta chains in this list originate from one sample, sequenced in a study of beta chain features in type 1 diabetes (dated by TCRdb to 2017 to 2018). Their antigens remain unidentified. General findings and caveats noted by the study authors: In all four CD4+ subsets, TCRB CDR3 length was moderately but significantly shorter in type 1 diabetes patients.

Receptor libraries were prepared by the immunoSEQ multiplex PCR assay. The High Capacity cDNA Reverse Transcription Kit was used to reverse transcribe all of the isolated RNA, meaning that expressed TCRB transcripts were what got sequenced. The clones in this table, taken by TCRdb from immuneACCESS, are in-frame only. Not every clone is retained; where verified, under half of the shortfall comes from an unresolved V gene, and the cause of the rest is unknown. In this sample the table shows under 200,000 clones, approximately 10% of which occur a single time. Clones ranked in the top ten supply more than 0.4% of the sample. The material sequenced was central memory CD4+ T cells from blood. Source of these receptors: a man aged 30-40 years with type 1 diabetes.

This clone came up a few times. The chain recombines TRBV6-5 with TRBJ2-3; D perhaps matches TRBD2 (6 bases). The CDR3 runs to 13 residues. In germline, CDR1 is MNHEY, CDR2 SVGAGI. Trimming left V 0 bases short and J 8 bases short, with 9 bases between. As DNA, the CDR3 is TGTGCCAGCAGTTACTCGCGGGGCGGTACGCAGTATTTT. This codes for CASSYSRGGTQYF.

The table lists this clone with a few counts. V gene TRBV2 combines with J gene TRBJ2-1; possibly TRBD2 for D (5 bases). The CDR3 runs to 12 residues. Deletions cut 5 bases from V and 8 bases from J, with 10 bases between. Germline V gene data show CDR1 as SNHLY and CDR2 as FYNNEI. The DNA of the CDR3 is TGTGCCAGCAGTTCCCTCGGGGATGAGCAGTTCTTC. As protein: CASSSLGDEQFF. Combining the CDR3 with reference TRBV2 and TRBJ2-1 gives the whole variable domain EPEVTQTPSHQVTQMGQEVILRCVPISNHLYFYWYRQILGQKVEFLVSFYNNEISEKSEIFDDQFSVERPDGSNFTLKIRSTKLEDSAMYFCASSSLGDEQFFGPGTRLTVL.

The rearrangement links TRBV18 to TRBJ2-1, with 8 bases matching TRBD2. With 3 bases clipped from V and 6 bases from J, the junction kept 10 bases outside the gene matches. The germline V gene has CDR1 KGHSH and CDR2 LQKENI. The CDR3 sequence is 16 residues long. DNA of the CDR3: TGTGCCAGCTCACCCCTACTCGCGGGAGGTCTCAATGAGCAGTTCTTC. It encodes CASSPLLAGGLNEQFF.

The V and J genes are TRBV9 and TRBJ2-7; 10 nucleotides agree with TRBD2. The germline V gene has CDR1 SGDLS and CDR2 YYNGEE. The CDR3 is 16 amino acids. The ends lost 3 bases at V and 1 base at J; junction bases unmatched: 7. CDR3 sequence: CASSESLAGESYEQYF. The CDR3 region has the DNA TGTGCCAGCAGCGAAAGCCTAGCGGGAGAATCCTACGAGCAGTACTTC.

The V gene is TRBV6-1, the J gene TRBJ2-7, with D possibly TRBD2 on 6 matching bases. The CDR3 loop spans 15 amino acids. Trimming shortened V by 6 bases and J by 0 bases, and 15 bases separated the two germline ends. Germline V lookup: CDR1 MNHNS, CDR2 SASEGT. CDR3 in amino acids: CASRAGYGSSYEQYF. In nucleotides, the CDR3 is TGTGCCAGCAGGGCAGGATACGGGAGCTCCTACGAGCAGTACTTC.

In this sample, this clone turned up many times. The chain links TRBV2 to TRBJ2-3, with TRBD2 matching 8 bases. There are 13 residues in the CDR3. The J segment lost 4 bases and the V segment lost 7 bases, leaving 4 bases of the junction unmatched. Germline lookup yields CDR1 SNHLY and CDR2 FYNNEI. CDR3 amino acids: CASKGREADTQYF. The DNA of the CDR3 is TGTGCCAGCAAGGGGCGGGAGGCAGATACGCAGTATTTT. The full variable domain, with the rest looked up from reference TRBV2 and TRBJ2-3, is EPEVTQTPSHQVTQMGQEVILRCVPISNHLYFYWYRQILGQKVEFLVSFYNNEISEKSEIFDDQFSVERPDGSNFTLKIRSTKLEDSAMYFCASKGREADTQYFGPGTRLTVL.

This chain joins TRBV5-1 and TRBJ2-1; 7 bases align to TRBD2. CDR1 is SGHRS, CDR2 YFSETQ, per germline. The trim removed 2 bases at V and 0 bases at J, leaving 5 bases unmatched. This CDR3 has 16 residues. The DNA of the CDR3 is TGCGCCAGCAGCTTTACTAGCGCCCGCTCCTACAATGAGCAGTTCTTC. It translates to CASSFTSARSYNEQFF. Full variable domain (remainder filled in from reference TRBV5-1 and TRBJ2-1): KAGVTQTPRYLIKTRGQQVTLSCSPISGHRSVSWYQQTPGQGLQFLFEYFSETQRNKGNFPGRFSGRQFSNSRSEMNVSTLELGDSALYLCASSFTSARSYNEQFFGPGTRLTVL.

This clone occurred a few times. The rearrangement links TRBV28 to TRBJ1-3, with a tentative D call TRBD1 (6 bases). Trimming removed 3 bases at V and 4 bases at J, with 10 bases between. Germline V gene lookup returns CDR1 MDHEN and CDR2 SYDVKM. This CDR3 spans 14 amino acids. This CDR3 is CASSLAGAGNTIYF. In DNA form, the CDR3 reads TGTGCCAGCAGTTTGGCAGGGGCAGGAAACACCATATATTTT.

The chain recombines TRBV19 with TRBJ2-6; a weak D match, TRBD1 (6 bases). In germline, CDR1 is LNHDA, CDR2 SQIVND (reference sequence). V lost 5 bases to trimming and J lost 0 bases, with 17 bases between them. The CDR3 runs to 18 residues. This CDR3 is CASSGVRDTYSGANVLTF. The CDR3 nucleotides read TGTGCCAGTAGTGGCGTCCGGGACACCTACTCTGGGGCCAACGTCCTGACTTTC.

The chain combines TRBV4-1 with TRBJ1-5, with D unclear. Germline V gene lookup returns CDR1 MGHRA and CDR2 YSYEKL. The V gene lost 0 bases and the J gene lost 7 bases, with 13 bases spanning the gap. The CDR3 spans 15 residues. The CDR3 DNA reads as TGCGCCAGCAGCCAAGATGCGGCCACGAGGCAGCCCCAGCATTTT. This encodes CASSQDAATRQPQHF.

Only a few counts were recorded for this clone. CDR3 loop: CASSQGGTRQETQYF. Here the CDR3 DNA reads TGCGCCAGCAGCCAAGGCGGAACGCGCCAAGAGACCCAGTACTTC. This chain joins TRBV4-3 and TRBJ2-5; no clear D. Trimming pared 1 base from V and 1 base from J, leaving 10 bases between. Germline-derived CDR1 and CDR2 are LGHNA and YSLEER. The CDR3 consists of 15 residues.

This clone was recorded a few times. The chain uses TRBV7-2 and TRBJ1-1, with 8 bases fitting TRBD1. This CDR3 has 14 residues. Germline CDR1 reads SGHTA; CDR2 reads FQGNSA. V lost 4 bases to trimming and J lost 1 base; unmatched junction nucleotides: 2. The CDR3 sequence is CASSSGQGNTEAFF. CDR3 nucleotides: TGTGCCAGCAGCTCCGGACAGGGGAACACTGAAGCTTTCTTT.

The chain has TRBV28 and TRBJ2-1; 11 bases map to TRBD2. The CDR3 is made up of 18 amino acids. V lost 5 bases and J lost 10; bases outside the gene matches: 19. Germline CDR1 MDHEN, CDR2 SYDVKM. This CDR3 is CASSILRVTSGVRGEQFF. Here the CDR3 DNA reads TGTGCCAGCAGTATACTTAGGGTGACTAGCGGGGTTCGGGGAGAGCAGTTCTTC.

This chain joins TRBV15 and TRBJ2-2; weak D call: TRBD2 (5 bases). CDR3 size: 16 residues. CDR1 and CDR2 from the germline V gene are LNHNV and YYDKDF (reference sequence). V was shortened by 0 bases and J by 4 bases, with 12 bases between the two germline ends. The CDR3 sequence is CATSRDGVSGTGELFF. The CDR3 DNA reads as TGTGCCACCAGCAGAGACGGGGTTTCGGGCACCGGGGAGCTGTTTTTT.

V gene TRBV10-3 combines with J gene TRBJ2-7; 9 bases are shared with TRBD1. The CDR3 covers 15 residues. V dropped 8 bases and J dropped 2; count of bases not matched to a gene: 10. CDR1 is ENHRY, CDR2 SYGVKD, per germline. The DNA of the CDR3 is TGTGCCATCCGACAGGGGGGCGATGGGACCTACGAGCAGTACTTC. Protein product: CAIRQGGDGTYEQYF.

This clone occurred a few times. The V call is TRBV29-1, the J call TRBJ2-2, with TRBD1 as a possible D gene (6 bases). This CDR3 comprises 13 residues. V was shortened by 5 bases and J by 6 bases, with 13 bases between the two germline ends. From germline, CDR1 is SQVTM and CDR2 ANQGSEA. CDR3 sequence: CSVSRGAAGELFF. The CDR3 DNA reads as TGCAGCGTTAGCAGGGGCGCGGCCGGGGAGCTGTTTTTT.

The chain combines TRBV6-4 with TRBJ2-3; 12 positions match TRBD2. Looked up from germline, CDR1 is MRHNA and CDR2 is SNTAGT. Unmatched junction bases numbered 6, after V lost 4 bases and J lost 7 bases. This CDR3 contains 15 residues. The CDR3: CASSGLAGARNTQYF. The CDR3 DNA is TGTGCCAGCAGTGGACTAGCGGGAGCTCGGAATACGCAGTATTTT.

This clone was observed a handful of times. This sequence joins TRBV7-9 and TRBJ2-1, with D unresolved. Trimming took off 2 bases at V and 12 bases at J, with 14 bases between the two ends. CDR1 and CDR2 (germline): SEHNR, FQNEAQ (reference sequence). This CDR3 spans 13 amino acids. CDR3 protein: CASSLIGRVTQFF. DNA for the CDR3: TGTGCCAGCAGCTTAATCGGTCGAGTTACGCAGTTCTTC.

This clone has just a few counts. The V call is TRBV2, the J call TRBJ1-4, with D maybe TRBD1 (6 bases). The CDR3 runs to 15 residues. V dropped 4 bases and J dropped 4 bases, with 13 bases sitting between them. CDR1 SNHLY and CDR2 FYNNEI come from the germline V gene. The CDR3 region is CASSATGLYNEKLFF. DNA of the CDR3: TGTGCCAGCAGTGCTACAGGGCTTTATAATGAAAAACTGTTTTTT.

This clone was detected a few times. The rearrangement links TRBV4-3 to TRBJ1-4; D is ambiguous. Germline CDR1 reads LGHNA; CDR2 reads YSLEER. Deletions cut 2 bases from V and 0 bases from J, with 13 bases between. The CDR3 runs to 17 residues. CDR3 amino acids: CASSQSSLSATNEKLFF. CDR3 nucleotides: TGCGCCAGCAGCCAATCGAGTCTATCTGCAACTAATGAAAAACTGTTTTTT.